Below are 25 T cell receptor beta chains sequenced from a single sample in a study of response to subunit inactivated influenza vaccine. TCRdb reprocessed the RT-PCR reads via MiXCR and lists one record per CDR3 protein. This sample yields about 620,000 distinct CDR3 sequences, of which about 11% are seen a single time; 11% belongs to the top ten. These data also featured in a second study, about T cells expressing NK-cell markers. That paper notes: With UMIs, 5'RACE template switching was used to make TCR beta cDNA.

The material was PBMCs from blood, obtained on the day of vaccination. Source of these receptors: a man aged 50 to 60 who received an inactivated influenza vaccine.

On this clonotype: This could be a read error, since a much larger clone is one nucleotide away. The rearrangement joins TRBV5-1 to TRBJ2-3; 13 bases agree with TRBD2. With V trimmed by 4 bases and J by 4 bases, 6 bases remained unmatched. CDR3 length: 16 amino acids. Per the germline V gene, CDR1 is SGHRS and CDR2 is YFSETQ. This CDR3 reads CASSVELAGGPDTQYF. DNA for the CDR3: TGCGCCAGCAGCGTGGAACTAGCGGGAGGGCCAGATACGCAGTATTTT. Full variable domain (remainder filled in from reference TRBV5-1 and TRBJ2-3): KAGVTQTPRYLIKTRGQQVTLSCSPISGHRSVSWYQQTPGQGLQFLFEYFSETQRNKGNFPGRFSGRQFSNSRSEMNVSTLELGDSALYLCASSVELAGGPDTQYFGPGTRLTVL.

The chain links TRBV28 to TRBJ2-4; tentative D call: TRBD1 (5 bases). The CDR3 has 16 residues. The germline V gene has CDR1 MDHEN and CDR2 SYDVKM. Trimming took 2 bases from V and 0 from J, leaving 11 bases between them. The CDR3 DNA reads TGTGCCAGCAGTTTACCCACTACAGGAGCCAAAAACATTCAGTACTTC. Residues: CASSLPTTGAKNIQYF.

The rearrangement joins TRBV5-6 to TRBJ2-3; D is perhaps TRBD2 (5 bases). This CDR3 has 14 amino acids. The V end was cut by 2 bases, the J end by 4 bases, with 11 bases between. The germline V gene has CDR1 SGHDT and CDR2 YYEEEE. CDR3 amino acids: CASSFLEAADTQYF. The CDR3 bases are TGTGCCAGCAGCTTCCTGGAAGCGGCAGATACGCAGTATTTT.

The table lists this clonotype with many counts. The chain recombines TRBV7-2 with TRBJ2-7, with TRBD2 matching 10 bases. Germline loops: CDR1 SGHTA, CDR2 FQGNSA. With 6 bases clipped from V and 7 bases from J, the junction kept 12 bases outside the gene matches. CDR3 length: 15 residues. The CDR3 DNA is TGTGCCAGCAGTAACCAGCGGGGGGGCTTTTTTGAGCAGTACTTC. It encodes CASSNQRGGFFEQYF.

This clonotype occurred a few times. The V and J genes are TRBV6-1 and TRBJ1-6, with D unresolved. The ends were cut back, 2 bases at V and 7 bases at J, with 6 bases in the middle. The CDR3 totals 13 residues. Germline assignment: CDR1 MNHNS and CDR2 SASEGT. The CDR3: CASSETRNSPLHF. The DNA of the CDR3 is TGTGCCAGCAGTGAAACCAGAAATTCACCCCTCCACTTT.

This clonotype was observed a few times. V and J are TRBV4-3 and TRBJ2-7, with D possibly TRBD1 on 6 matching bases. The V gene lost 4 bases and the J gene lost 7 bases, with 20 bases spanning the gap. Germline V CDR1 and CDR2: LGHNA, YSLEER. The CDR3 totals 15 residues. CDR3 sequence reads: CASSPGGGTPKEQYF. CDR3 nucleotides: TGCGCCAGCAGCCCCGGTGGGGGCACTCCTAAGGAGCAGTACTTC.

This clonotype was found many times. The chain is built from TRBV6-1 and TRBJ2-7; D is ambiguous. Trimming pared 10 bases from V and 7 bases from J, leaving 20 bases between. This CDR3 is 13 amino acids long. Germline V gene lookup returns CDR1 MNHNS and CDR2 SASEGT. The CDR3 DNA follows: TGTGCCACGACCTCTGACACATCCAGAGAGCAGTACTTC. Its protein is CATTSDTSREQYF.

This clonotype appeared a few times. The chain is built from TRBV4-3 and TRBJ2-2, with TRBD1 as a possible D gene (5 bases). The CDR3 spans 14 residues. Looked up from germline, CDR1 is LGHNA and CDR2 is YSLEER. Trimming took off 4 bases at V and 3 bases at J, with 9 bases between the two ends. DNA of the CDR3: TGCGCCAGCAGCCCGAGACAGTACACCGGGGAGCTGTTTTTT. Amino acid sequence: CASSPRQYTGELFF.

The chain recombines TRBV4-2 with TRBJ2-2, with TRBD2 identical over 8 bases. The CDR3 sequence is 16 residues long. From germline, CDR1 is LGHNA and CDR2 YNFKEQ. The J segment lost 5 bases and the V segment lost 0 bases, leaving 5 bases of the junction unmatched. In nucleotides, the CDR3 is TGTGCCAGCAGCCAAGAGGTAGCGGGACTTACCGGGGAGCTGTTTTTT. This translates into CASSQEVAGLTGELFF.

This clonotype occurred a few times. The chain couples TRBV7-2 to TRBJ2-7, with TRBD2 identical over 8 bases. The CDR3 runs 17 residues. Losses at the gene ends were 0 bases for V and 6 bases for J; bases not matched to a gene: 13. Germline CDR1 and CDR2: SGHTA and FQGNSA. The CDR3 DNA reads as TGTGCCAGCAGCTTAGCACGGGTGAGCGGGGGATCCCTCGAGCAGTACTTC. Translated, it gives CASSLARVSGGSLEQYF.

The V and J genes are TRBV7-2 and TRBJ2-5; 8 positions agree with TRBD1. The J segment lost 7 bases and the V segment lost 8 bases, leaving 9 bases of the junction unmatched. CDR1 is SGHTA and CDR2 is FQGNSA in the germline V gene. The CDR3 has 13 amino acids. As DNA, the CDR3 is TGTGCCAGCTGCCCGGGACAGGTCGGGACCCAGTACTTC. Protein product: CASCPGQVGTQYF.

The DNA of the CDR3 is TGCGCCAGCAGCTTGCCCAGCGGGGGGTTGGATGAGCAGTTCTTC. It is translated as CASSLPSGGLDEQFF. The rearrangement links TRBV5-1 to TRBJ2-1; 9 bases are a match to TRBD2. CDR1 is SGHRS, CDR2 YFSETQ, per germline. The V gene end was trimmed by 1 base and the J gene end by 8 bases; junction bases not matched to a gene: 7. The CDR3 is 15 residues long.

This clonotype was seen ten or more times. The rearrangement uses TRBV12-3 or TRBV12-4 and TRBJ2-2; D is unresolved. The CDR3 loop spans 14 amino acids. V lost 5 bases, J lost 4 bases, and 11 bases lay in between. The CDR3 DNA reads TGTGCCAGCAGTCAATTAGTGGGCACCGGGGAGCTGTTTTTT. It translates to CASSQLVGTGELFF.

This clonotype was counted only a few times. The chain links TRBV20-1 to TRBJ2-7; 10 bases match TRBD1. CDR1 is DFQATT and CDR2 is SNEGSKA in the germline V gene (reference sequence). The ends lost 5 bases at V and 6 bases at J; junction bases unmatched: 13. This CDR3 is built from 15 residues. The CDR3 here is CSAALGTGEYGEQYF. The CDR3 coding sequence is TGCAGTGCTGCTTTAGGGACAGGGGAATATGGCGAGCAGTACTTC.

There are many counts of this clonotype. This chain joins TRBV20-1 and TRBJ2-4; 10 bases are a match to TRBD1. J was trimmed by 8 bases and V by 1 base; bases with no gene match: 11. CDR3 length equals 16 residues. Per germline, CDR1 DFQATT and CDR2 SNEGSKA (reference sequence). The DNA of the CDR3 is TGCAGTGCTAGAGGGCCCGGACAGGGGGTAGGAGACATTCAGTACTTC. It codes for CSARGPGQGVGDIQYF.

The rearrangement joins TRBV9 to TRBJ2-3; a possible D gene is TRBD2 (5 bases). V lost 0 bases and J 1 base, leaving 9 bases between the germline ends. Germline assignment: CDR1 SGDLS and CDR2 YYNGEE. There are 15 residues in the CDR3. The CDR3 spells CASSVGNGGTDTQYF. The CDR3 DNA follows: TGTGCCAGCAGCGTAGGAAACGGGGGCACAGATACGCAGTATTTT.

The chain joins TRBV11-2 to TRBJ1-6; D is unresolved. This CDR3 contains 15 residues. V dropped 1 base and J dropped 5 bases, with 9 bases sitting between them. CDR1 and CDR2 (germline): SGHAT, FQNNGV. The CDR3 DNA follows: TGTGCCAGCAGCTTAGCCCGGGGAAATAATTCACCCCTCCACTTT. Translated: CASSLARGNNSPLHF.

This clonotype has more than one count but fewer than ten. The gene calls are TRBV4-2 and TRBJ2-1; TRBD1 matches 12 bases. V was clipped by 0 bases and J by 7 bases; unmatched bases: 7. Germline-derived CDR1 and CDR2 are LGHNA and YNFKEQ. The CDR3 extends over 17 amino acids. The CDR3 DNA reads TGTGCCAGCAGCCAAGAATCCGGGACAGGGGGCAAAAATGAGCAGTTCTTC. Translating it yields CASSQESGTGGKNEQFF.

The sample holds a few counts of this clonotype. The J gene is TRBJ2-5, the V gene TRBV20-1; TRBD1 aligns across 7 bases. Trimming cost V 3 bases and J 10 bases; bases outside gene matches: 5. CDR1 is DFQATT, CDR2 SNEGSKA, per germline (reference sequence). The CDR3 is 11 amino acids. The CDR3 loop is CSASGPGGQYF. CDR3 sequence (DNA): TGCAGTGCTAGCGGCCCAGGGGGCCAGTACTTC.

This clonotype has ten or more counts. The V gene is TRBV12-3 or TRBV12-4, the J gene TRBJ1-6; perhaps TRBD1 as D (6 bases). This CDR3 has 14 amino acids. The V and J ends lost 3 bases and 10 bases respectively, with 13 bases between them. CDR3 DNA: TGTGCCAGCAGTTTGGACAGTGAGAAGTCACCCCTCCACTTT. Its protein is CASSLDSEKSPLHF.

This clonotype was seen a few times. V is TRBV7-2 and J is TRBJ2-7, with 12 bases matching TRBD1. V was pared by 1 base and J by 6 bases, with 13 bases of the junction left unmatched. CDR1 SGHTA and CDR2 FQGNSA come from the germline V gene. The CDR3 loop spans 18 amino acids. The CDR3 region is CASSLGAGLGTGGFEQYF. CDR3 nucleotides: TGTGCCAGCAGCTTAGGCGCCGGACTCGGGACAGGGGGCTTCGAGCAGTACTTC.

The rearrangement links TRBV5-8 to TRBJ1-1; D not resolved. Germline values: CDR1 SGHTS, CDR2 YDEGEE. The V gene lost 3 bases and the J gene lost 2 bases, with 8 bases spanning the gap. The CDR3 extends over 13 amino acids. The CDR3 spells CASSWRINTEAFF. In DNA, the CDR3 is TGTGCCAGCAGCTGGCGGATCAACACTGAAGCTTTCTTT.

The rearrangement joins TRBV12-3 or TRBV12-4 to TRBJ2-5; D is possibly TRBD2 (8 bases). The CDR3 spans 18 residues. V lost 2 bases to trimming and J lost 0 bases, with 19 bases between them. CDR3 in DNA: TGTGCCAGCAGTTTATCCCCCGGGAGGGGGCCTGACCAAGAGACCCAGTACTTC. This translates into CASSLSPGRGPDQETQYF.

The chain employs TRBV20-1 and TRBJ2-3; TRBD2 might be the D (7 bases). Germline V CDR1 and CDR2: DFQATT, SNEGSKA (reference sequence). V gave up 1 base and J gave up 0 bases, with 26 bases separating them. The CDR3 runs 20 residues. CDR3 residues: CSARGTRGRGHPSSTDTQYF. The CDR3 DNA sequence: TGCAGTGCTAGAGGAACCCGTGGGCGGGGGCACCCATCTAGCACAGATACGCAGTATTTT.

This clonotype showed up just a few times. This rearrangement joins TRBV27 to TRBJ2-7; weak D call: TRBD2 (5 bases). Trimming left V 1 base short and J 0 bases short, with 13 bases between. Germline CDR1 is MNHEY and CDR2 is SMNVEV (reference sequence). The CDR3 covers 16 residues. The DNA for the CDR3 is TGTGCCAGCAGTTTATGGGTGGGAGACCTCTCCTACGAGCAGTACTTC. Residues: CASSLWVGDLSYEQYF.